Below, 17 T cell receptor beta chains from the same sample are listed, as sequenced in a study of cytomegalovirus exposure and HLA in healthy donors. Use of 60 Vbeta and 13 Jbeta primers characterized the PCR. Sequencing was performed with immunoSEQ multiplex PCR; in TCRdb, only in-frame clones are kept and a portion is missing. Of around 130,000 clones listed, roughly 72% are singletons. The specimen sequenced was PBMCs. The receptors originated from a man aged 35 to 55 in good health and CMV-seronegative.

For the CDR3, the DNA is TGTGCCAGCAGCGTAGGAGGACTAGCGGGGGGCTACGAGCAGTACTTC. Translation gives CASSVGGLAGGYEQYF. The chain employs TRBV9 and TRBJ2-7, with 14 nucleotides matching TRBD2. Germline CDR1 SGDLS, CDR2 YYNGEE. This CDR3 has 16 amino acids. V shed 0 bases, J shed 3 bases, and the junction held 2 bases outside the gene matches.

The V call is TRBV11-2, the J call TRBJ2-1; weak D call: TRBD2 (6 bases). V lost 7 bases and J 8 bases, leaving 21 bases between the germline ends. The CDR3 is made up of 15 amino acids. In germline, CDR1 is SGHAT, CDR2 FQNNGV. The CDR3 nucleotides read TGTGCCAGCAACGACGCGCGGGGTGGGGTCGATGAGCAGTTCTTC. Residues: CASNDARGGVDEQFF.

The V call is TRBV4-2, the J call TRBJ2-3; 7 bases agree with TRBD1. The CDR3 spans 16 residues. V gave up 1 base and J gave up 0 bases; unmatched junction bases: 4. Germline V gives CDR1 LGHNA, CDR2 YNFKEQ. In DNA form, the CDR3 reads TGTGCCAGCAGCCAAGGACGGACAGGTAGCACAGATACGCAGTATTTT. Protein sequence: CASSQGRTGSTDTQYF.

The chain recombines TRBV27 with TRBJ2-7, with 9 bases aligning to TRBD1. Germline trimming cut 6 bases from V and 4 bases from J; bases unmatched to any gene: 7. This CDR3 region has 14 residues. Germline V gives CDR1 MNHEY, CDR2 SMNVEV (reference sequence). CDR3 nucleotides: TGTGCCAGCAGCAAACAGGGGGCGCCTTACGAGCAGTACTTC. Translation gives CASSKQGAPYEQYF.

The J gene is TRBJ1-4, the V gene TRBV2; a weak D match, TRBD1 (6 bases). With 3 bases removed from V and 8 bases from J, the gap between germline ends came to 19 bases. CDR1 and CDR2 from the germline V gene are SNHLY and FYNNEI. The CDR3 consists of 16 residues. CDR3 nucleotides: TGTGCCAGCAGTGACCTGACGGGGGGCTTTTGGGAAAAACTGTTTTTT. Protein product: CASSDLTGGFWEKLFF. The variable domain in full, completed from reference TRBV2 and TRBJ1-4, reads EPEVTQTPSHQVTQMGQEVILRCVPISNHLYFYWYRQILGQKVEFLVSFYNNEISEKSEIFDDQFSVERPDGSNFTLKIRSTKLEDSAMYFCASSDLTGGFWEKLFFGSGTQLSVL.

The chain combines TRBV5-1 with TRBJ2-3; D remains unclear. V lost 0 bases, J lost 2 bases, and 7 bases lay in between. Germline V gene lookup returns CDR1 SGHRS and CDR2 YFSETQ. The length of the CDR3 is 14 residues. CDR3 sequence: CASSLATVTDTQYF. CDR3 nucleotide sequence: TGCGCCAGCAGCTTGGCTACGGTCACAGATACGCAGTATTTT. Full variable domain (rest looked up from reference TRBV5-1 and TRBJ2-3): KAGVTQTPRYLIKTRGQQVTLSCSPISGHRSVSWYQQTPGQGLQFLFEYFSETQRNKGNFPGRFSGRQFSNSRSEMNVSTLELGDSALYLCASSLATVTDTQYFGPGTRLTVL.

This chain joins TRBV5-1 and TRBJ1-2, with 11 bases matching TRBD1. This CDR3 region has 15 residues. CDR1 and CDR2 from the germline V gene are SGHRS and YFSETQ. V trimming: 4 bases; J trimming: 5 bases; junction bases outside the gene matches: 7. The CDR3 sequence is CASSQTGTGGYGYTF. The DNA for the CDR3 is TGCGCCAGCAGCCAGACCGGGACAGGGGGATATGGCTACACCTTC.

The V and J genes are TRBV30 and TRBJ2-7; D remains unclear. The CDR3 totals 12 residues. The V gene lost 4 bases and the J gene lost 2 bases, with 9 bases spanning the gap. Germline loops: CDR1 GTSNPN, CDR2 SVGIG (reference sequence). CDR3 DNA: TGTGCCTGGACCAATCCCCCCTACGAGCAGTACTTC. It codes for CAWTNPPYEQYF.

The genes are TRBV19 and TRBJ1-3, with 9 bases fitting TRBD1. CDR1 is LNHDA, CDR2 SQIVND, per germline (reference sequence). This CDR3 is 14 amino acids long. J was trimmed by 0 bases and V by 9 bases; bases with no gene match: 3. The chain's CDR3 is CASGTGTSGNTIYF. The CDR3 DNA reads TGTGCCAGCGGGACAGGGACCTCTGGAAACACCATATATTTT.

The CDR3 here is CASSHLDRGSEKLFF. CDR3 DNA sequence: TGCGCCAGCAGCCACTTAGACAGGGGAAGTGAAAAACTGTTTTTT. The chain recombines TRBV4-1 with TRBJ1-4, with 8 positions matching TRBD1. The V gene's germline CDR1 is MGHRA and CDR2 YSYEKL. Unmatched junction bases numbered 7, after V lost 3 bases and J lost 7 bases. CDR3 length equals 15 residues.

V usage is TRBV28 and J usage is TRBJ2-5, with 9 nucleotides matching TRBD1. The last part of the DNA fits TRBJ2-7 better; the J call may be wrong. Germline lookup yields CDR1 MDHEN and CDR2 SYDVKM. The CDR3 loop spans 13 amino acids. CDR3 sequence: CASRQDRGGEQYF. The CDR3 DNA sequence: TGTGCCAGCAGACAGGACAGGGGTGGCGAGCAGTACTTC.

V gene TRBV2 combines with J gene TRBJ2-5; a weak D match, TRBD1 (6 bases). The closer fit of TRBJ2-7 to the DNA end suggests the J call may be wrong. Germline V gene data show CDR1 as SNHLY and CDR2 as FYNNEI. This CDR3 has 15 residues. The CDR3 DNA reads as TGTGCCAGCAGGGGGGTCCGGGACACCCGTAACGAGCAGTACTTC. The encoded protein is CASRGVRDTRNEQYF.

The gene calls are TRBV4-1 and TRBJ1-2; 8 nucleotides agree with TRBD1. The CDR3 has 14 amino acids. Looked up from germline, CDR1 is MGHRA and CDR2 is YSYEKL. The V gene end was trimmed by 4 bases and the J gene end by 6 bases; junction bases not matched to a gene: 7. CDR3 DNA: TGCGCCAGCAGCCCTCAGGGGGCGAGTAATGGCTACACCTTC. Protein sequence: CASSPQGASNGYTF.

This clone showed up just a few times. This chain joins TRBV7-3 and TRBJ2-5; D may be TRBD2 (6 bases). The V and J ends lost 5 bases and 3 bases respectively, with 10 bases between them. CDR1 and CDR2 (germline): SGHTA, FQGTGA. This CDR3 region has 13 residues. As DNA, the CDR3 is TGTGCCAGCAGCCCCCCGGGGGAAGAGACCCAGTACTTC. As protein: CASSPPGEETQYF.

The chain links TRBV21-1 to TRBJ1-1; the table's D call TRBD1 went unverified against the DNA. TRBV21-1 corresponds to a pseudogene. This CDR3 spans 16 amino acids. CDR3 nucleotides: TGTGCCAGCAGCACATATTCCGGGACAGGGGCCACTGAAGCTTTCTTT. Translation gives CASSTYSGTGATEAFF.

This clone was counted once. The chain recombines TRBV7-6 with TRBJ2-3; weak D call: TRBD1 (6 bases). The CDR3 sequence is 15 residues long. Per germline, CDR1 SGHVS and CDR2 FNYEAQ. V was clipped by 1 base and J by 4 bases, with 12 bases between them. The CDR3, as DNA: TGTGCCAGCAGCTTAGTTCCAGGGGCGGCAGATACGCAGTATTTT. Translating gives CASSLVPGAADTQYF.

V usage is TRBV4-2 and J usage is TRBJ2-5; a possible D gene is TRBD1 (5 bases). Gene TRBJ2-7 matches the end of the DNA better, so the J call may be wrong. Germline lookup yields CDR1 LGHNA and CDR2 YNFKEQ. CDR3 length: 15 amino acids. The CDR3 loop reads CASSPLAGAGNEQYF. The CDR3 DNA is TGTGCCAGCAGCCCCTTGGCTGGGGCTGGAAACGAGCAGTACTTC.